This T cell receptor (beta chain) was captured by sequencing in a study of blood T cell repertoires in COVID-19 (dated by TCRdb to 2018 to 2020). Looking at the study overall: Samples from collaborators originated in the United States, Italy and Spain and spanned both the acute and convalescent phases of COVID-19. The material from the prospective study consisted of cDNA or gDNA derived from T cells, B-cell-depleted T cells, or PBMCs. Subjects who had been exposed to COVID-19, were actively infected with it, or had recovered from it provided the deeply sampled blood TCRbeta repertoires that made up the dataset. The repertoires were made available in a free public database intended to serve as a resource for research on the immune response to SARS-CoV-2. Samples were obtained from the ongoing ImmuneRACE study (first 160 participants) and from some 1,300 subjects provided by 6 global collaborators. Sample metadata almost always included a de-identified subject ID, COVID-19 status, age in years and sex. Where available, HLA class I and class II types were taken from metadata supplied by the sample provider and were not determined by assay-based typing. Study-wide findings and limitations: The quantity of clinical and demographic metadata differed by source and by participant and was supplied without curation.

About this clone: Its antigen is unknown. Per-base quality was not reported, and no clone a single base away is much larger than it.

The CDR3, cysteine through phenylalanine, is 12 amino acids long. Of the read, only the CDR3 DNA is kept; its 36 bases are in frame from base 1. The junction shows trimming of 5 bases on V and 9 bases on J, and the gene matches do not reach 6 bases of it. Reading the germline V gene gives CDR1 MNHEY and CDR2 SVGAGI. Participants in the prospective study were enrolled through a virtual design, were aged 18 to 89 years, and lived in about two dozen United States geographic areas. Cohort assignment in the prospective study relied on participant-reported clinical history from a screening survey and a study questionnaire. Exposed participants were defined as having been in contact with someone with a PCR-confirmed or clinician-diagnosed COVID-19 case within 2 weeks of study entry. Each participant in the prospective study had whole blood, serum and a nasopharyngeal or oropharyngeal swab collected by mobile phlebotomists. Over a roughly two-month period, participants in the prospective study had the option of providing additional blood draws and questionnaires. Prospective study blood samples were shipped either frozen or at room temperature before DNA extraction.

The immunoSEQ Assay, a bias-controlled multiplex PCR, was used to amplify TCRbeta CDR3 regions from genomic DNA. Concerning the study's data processing: Within the assay, amplification of reference gene primers was used to estimate how many nucleated cells each sample contained. To quantify the absolute abundance of each unique TCRbeta CDR3 rearrangement, sequence reads were collapsed and filtered. For each sample, productive Simpson clonality was calculated as the square root of Simpson's diversity index across productive rearrangements. Held by TCRdb, this immuneACCESS table contains in-frame sequences only and omits some clones. Under half of the omission traces to an unresolved V gene where checked; the cause of the rest is unknown. V and J calls and clone size come straight from that table; D and trimming were deduced from the DNA. Here the sample has a few hundred thousand clones; 89% occur a single time. The ten largest clones capture roughly 2.9% of the sample.

Sequencing input: PBMCs or T cells enriched from blood (not recorded which). The receptor's source is a woman in her forties or fifties who had been exposed to COVID-19. The chain uses TRBV6-5 and TRBJ1-2; 7 bases in the middle match TRBD1. The CDR3 has the sequence CASSPTGTSYTF. The nucleotides read TGTGCCAGCAGTCCGACAGGGACCAGCTACACCTTC.